This is a list of T cell receptor beta chains from one sample in a study of cytomegalovirus exposure and HLA in healthy donors. Profiling relied on immunoSEQ multiplex PCR, and the TCRdb table lists in-frame clones only, not all of them. The table includes about 120,000 clones, roughly 9% detected once. Sequenced input: PBMCs. Source of these receptors: a middle-aged woman in good health and CMV-seropositive. The CDR3 runs from the conserved cysteine through the conserved F or W. D genes are given only for firm matches. Clone sizes are given selectively: once, few, many, or a class where the clone is expanded.

d_call clone_size j_call v_call cdr3_length cdr3_nt cdr3_aa
- - TRBJ1-2 TRBV6-5 14 TGTGCCAGCAGTCCCCCCGCAGGGAAAGGTGGCTACACCTTC CASSPPAGKGGYTF
- few TRBJ1-2 TRBV9 14 TGTGCCAGCAGCAGGGCAGGGGCTACCTATGGCTACACCTTC CASSRAGATYGYTF
- few TRBJ2-3 TRBV7-2 12 TGTGCCAGCAGCCCAAGCACAGATACGCAGTATTTT CASSPSTDTQYF
- - TRBJ2-5 TRBV14 16 TGTGCCAGCAGCCAAGGATCGTCTACGTACCAAGAGACCCAGTACTTC CASSQGSSTYQETQYF
- few TRBJ2-5 TRBV5-1 15 TGCGCCAGCAGCCCGGGAGGCAGGGGGCGAGAGACCCAGTACTTC CASSPGGRGRETQYF
- - TRBJ1-5 TRBV27 15 TGTGCCAGCAGACCCACGGGACAACTCAATCAGCCCCAGCATTTT CASRPTGQLNQPQHF
- few TRBJ2-7 TRBV29-1 12 TGCAGCGCCACCGGGAGCTCCTACGAGCAGTACTTC CSATGSSYEQYF
- - TRBJ1-4 TRBV15 15 TGTGCCACCAGCGCTCAACTGACAACTAATGAAAAACTGTTTTTT CATSAQLTTNEKLFF
- - TRBJ2-2 TRBV18 16 TGTGCCAGCTCACCACAGGGGTTGAGGTACACCGGGGAGCTGTTTTTT CASSPQGLRYTGELFF
TRBD2 few TRBJ2-5 TRBV5-3 16 TGTGCCAGAAGCTGGCCAGGGCGGGGGAACCAAGAGACCCAGTACTTC CARSWPGRGNQETQYF
- - TRBJ1-2 TRBV5-4 18 TGTGCCAGCAGCTTGGGGCAGGGAAGTGGGGGGGGCGCGGAAGGCTACACCTTC CASSLGQGSGGGAEGYTF
TRBD1 few TRBJ2-5 TRBV11-2 17 TGTGCCAGCAGTTTTAGCCCGCGGACAGGGGGACAAGAGACCCAGTACTTC CASSFSPRTGGQETQYF
TRBD1 - TRBJ2-7 TRBV10-1 15 TGCGCCAGCAGTAAGGGGGGACAGGGGGACTACGAGCAGTACTTC CASSKGGQGDYEQYF
- - TRBJ2-5 TRBV6-5 15 TGTGCCAGCAGGGCTCAAGGGACACCCCAAGAGACCCAGTACTTC CASRAQGTPQETQYF
- few TRBJ1-5 TRBV30 14 TGTGCCTGGACTACCGACGGGGGAAATCAGCCCCAGCATTTT CAWTTDGGNQPQHF
- few TRBJ2-7 TRBV4-1 15 TGCGCCAGCAGCCAGCAGGGAGGCCCAAGCTACGAGCAGTACTTC CASSQQGGPSYEQYF
- few TRBJ1-4 TRBV18 15 TGTGCCAGCTCCCTAGACAGGCTCTCCAGTGAAAAACTGTTTTTT CASSLDRLSSEKLFF
TRBD1 few TRBJ1-1 TRBV2 14 TGTGCCAGCAGTTTTACAGGGGCTTACACTGAAGCTTTCTTT CASSFTGAYTEAFF
TRBD1 - TRBJ1-2 TRBV19 14 TGTGCCAGTAACGCGGGACAGGAGATCTATGGCTACACCTTC CASNAGQEIYGYTF
TRBD2 few TRBJ2-1 TRBV27 16 TGTGCCAGCAGGGACAGTAGCGGGGGGGTCTACAATGAGCAGTTCTTC CASRDSSGGVYNEQFF
- few TRBJ1-4 TRBV6-1 14 TGTGCCAGCATGGTGGAGCGGTTTAATGAAAAACTGTTTTTT CASMVERFNEKLFF
TRBD2 few TRBJ2-3 TRBV30 17 TGTGCCTGGAGTTCCGGACTAGCGGGGGGAGTCGGAGATACGCAGTATTTT CAWSSGLAGGVGDTQYF
- few TRBJ2-7 TRBV27 14 TGTGCCAGCAGTTTAAAGGACAGTGGCTACGAGCAGTACTTC CASSLKDSGYEQYF